This T cell receptor (beta chain) was recorded in a study of post-analysis software for immune sequencing data. Study-level results: Patients showed TRBV5-6, TRBV5-1 and TRBV20-1 among roughly five TRBV segments more frequent than in controls. Compared against controls, patients with multiple sclerosis displayed significantly lower normalized Chao1 diversity.

Sequencing libraries made from TCR beta cDNA carried unique molecular identifiers. Around 500,000 cDNA molecules were obtained from roughly 0.93 to 9.6 million T cells. Using its own MiXCR run on the PCR reads, TCRdb lists one record per CDR3 protein. The profile shows hundreds of thousands of distinct CDR3 sequences, 45% of them singletons. This clonotype was seen a handful of times. Antigen: not known. The V end lost 0 bases, the J end lost 0 bases, and 5 bases lay between the germline ends. Germline loops: CDR1 SNHLY, CDR2 FYNNEI. This CDR3 region has 15 residues. The clonotype was recovered from a girl under 18 with multiple sclerosis. The chain joins TRBV2 to TRBJ1-4; D call uncertain. Sequencing used blood. The CDR3 loop reads CASSEAGATNEKLFF. The DNA of the CDR3 is TGTGCCAGCAGTGAAGCAGGAGCAACTAATGAAAAACTGTTTTTT. Filled out from reference TRBV2 and TRBJ1-4, the complete variable domain reads EPEVTQTPSHQVTQMGQEVILRCVPISNHLYFYWYRQILGQKVEFLVSFYNNEISEKSEIFDDQFSVERPDGSNFTLKIRSTKLEDSAMYFCASSEAGATNEKLFFGSGTQLSVL.